The present TCR beta chain was sequenced within a study of blood T cell repertoires in COVID-19. Trimming took off 6 bases at V and 0 bases at J, with 11 bases between the two ends. The CDR3 is made up of 16 amino acids. Germline-derived CDR1 and CDR2 are KGHDR and SFDVKD. Generated by immunoSEQ multiplex PCR, the TCRdb table keeps only in-frame clones and is missing some. This sample yields about 170,000 clones, of which more than 70% are seen a single time; around 3.6% belongs to the top ten. The sequenced sample consisted of PBMCs or T cells enriched from blood (not recorded which). The J gene is TRBJ2-6, the V gene TRBV24-1; D possibly corresponds to TRBD2 (6 bases). This TCR was sampled from a woman aged 45 to 65 in a cohort exposed to, infected with or recovered from COVID-19 (not recorded which). The CDR3 here is CATSRGTSSGANVLTF. In nucleotides, the CDR3 is TGTGCCACCAGTCGCGGGACGTCCTCTGGGGCCAACGTCCTGACTTTC.